A single sample is the source of the 3 T cell receptor beta chains below, sequenced in a study of cytomegalovirus exposure and HLA in healthy donors. Primers for the PCR totalled 60 Vbeta and 13 Jbeta. Produced via immunoSEQ multiplex PCR; TCRdb's table is partial and in-frame only. The top ten clones hold over 2.5% of a sample with some 110,000 clones, around a tenth of them seen once. The material sequenced was PBMCs. The receptor set was obtained from a young man in good health and CMV-seronegative.

This sequence joins TRBV19 and TRBJ1-2; 8 bases are a match to TRBD1. CDR3 size: 15 residues. Germline CDR1 reads LNHDA; CDR2 reads SQIVND (reference sequence). After removal of 0 bases from V and 7 bases from J, the junction contained 7 bases not matched to a gene. The CDR3 nucleotides read TGTGCCAGTAGTATAGAACAGGGGGTTTCCCCTGGCTACACCTTC. Its translation: CASSIEQGVSPGYTF.

J is TRBJ1-3 and V is TRBV6-6; 7 positions match TRBD1. There are 15 residues in the CDR3. V shed 4 bases, J shed 0 bases, and the junction held 3 bases outside the gene matches. CDR1 and CDR2 (germline): MNHNY, SVGAGI (reference sequence). The DNA of the CDR3 is TGTGCCAGCAGTTTAACAGGGGACTCTGGAAACACCATATATTTT. Translating gives CASSLTGDSGNTIYF.

The chain carries TRBV7-8 and TRBJ1-1; TRBD1 might be the D (5 bases). Germline V gives CDR1 SGHVS, CDR2 FQNEAQ. The CDR3 totals 11 residues. The V gene lost 8 bases and the J gene lost 13 bases, with 17 bases spanning the gap. This chain's CDR3 is CASSRGGAGFF. CDR3 coding DNA: TGTGCCAGCTCTAGGGGAGGGGCTGGTTTCTTT.